This T cell receptor beta chain emerged from a study of blood T cells in healthy people across ages (dated by TCRdb to the mid-2010s). The study in broad terms: In model experiments, template switching captured roughly one uniquely barcoded TCR beta cDNA molecule for every two T cells. To avoid experimental bias, donors of different ages were distributed randomly across sequencing lanes. Two additional independent replicas of 1 million unique cDNA reads from the same blood draw were analyzed for two donors (one aged 18 to 29 and one aged 80 or older). Using deep sequencing normalized with unique cDNA molecular identifiers, the study measured how TCR beta repertoire diversity changes with age. Four age groups were formed from the donors: young (average about 15 years), middle-aged (less than 40), aged (over 55) and long-lived (around 82).

Remarks on this clonotype: Its binding antigen is unknown. No much larger clone exists at a distance of one base, and base qualities are not known.

From its cysteine to its phenylalanine, the CDR3 spans 13 amino acids. Only the CDR3 DNA is retained, 39 bases long and in frame from the first base. V drops 2 bases and J drops 4 bases, leaving 8 bases in between. Broad study findings and their caveats: Since profiling was done on bulk unsorted PBMCs, naive and antigen-experienced compartments could not be conclusively compared. The long-lived group showed more naive CD4+ T cells, fewer expanded clones and increased TCR diversity than the aged group, suggesting age selection. Estimates of total diversity from one million sequenced T cells were regarded as lower bounds and underestimates. There was a strong correlation between observed TCR beta diversity and the percentage of naive T cells measured by flow cytometry. Observed TCR beta diversity per million T cells fell roughly linearly with age, and a significant reduction was already apparent by age around 40. Because the CMV infection status of the donors was unknown, age-related changes in expanded clonotypes may potentially have been confounded.

Library method: 5' RACE. The run used an Illumina HiSeq 2500. A second PCR of roughly 7 to 12 cycles was run with a J-beta primer mix and a sample-barcoded 5' primer. A unique molecular identifier was introduced onto each TCR beta cDNA molecule by a template-switch 5' adaptor carrying 12 random nucleotides. Each sample yielded at least 2.5 million CDR3-containing paired-end reads. First-strand cDNA synthesis was performed from all RNA using the Mint cDNA synthesis kit, with priming by a TRBC-specific oligonucleotide. Following uracil-DNA glycosylase treatment, all cDNA underwent a first 18-cycle PCR with the universal primers M1SS and BC2_uni_R. The authors' pipeline ran thus. For normalization, 1 million high-quality reads, each with a distinct molecular identifier, were randomly selected from each sample. Reads sharing molecular identifiers were discarded rather than binned into consensus sequences. MiTCR, set to a Q25 quality threshold and the strictest error-elimination algorithm, was used for CDR3 identification, clonotype clustering and error correction. Lower-bound total TCR beta diversity was estimated with a nonparametric unseen species model using Euler transformation. TCRdb passed the public sequencing reads through fastp at Q25 and MiXCR, retaining productive beta sequences. CDR3 protein sequences are deduplicated, and each keeps its most common genes and DNA. These V and J calls derive from TCRdb rather than the authors' analysis. In all, the sample holds about 640,000 distinct CDR3 sequences, and roughly three fifths of those were seen once. The ten most abundant clones make up roughly 34% of the sample.

The donors were 40 or so Caucasian individuals from Russia, aged roughly 6 to 90 years, who were systemically healthy. Around 9.9 milliliters of peripheral blood were collected from each donor into EDTA-treated Vacutainer tubes. Ficoll-Paque density-gradient centrifugation was used to isolate PBMCs, with at least 7 million obtained per sample. Total RNA, at least 5 micrograms per sample, was extracted from PBMCs with Trizol reagent. The percentages of naive CD45RAhigh/CD27high T cells were determined by flow cytometry on a PBMC aliquot from every donor. This clonotype was sampled from a man between 60 and 75 years old in good health. The sequence joins TRBV12-3 or TRBV12-4 to TRBJ1-1; a tentative D call is TRBD1 (6 bases match). The specimen was blood. The bases read TGTGCCAGCAGTTTATGGGGGGCCACTGAAGCTTTCTTT. Its protein product is CASSLWGATEAFF.